This T cell receptor beta chain derives from a study of CD8 T cells in Susac syndrome. CD8+ and CD4+ T cells circulating in blood were sequenced for TCR beta. Purification of the CD8+ and CD4+ T cells relied on negative isolation, and TEMRA cells underwent FACS enrichment. Study-wide points: The authors acknowledged that their TCR sequencing and HLA analysis involved a relatively small number of individuals.

The CDR3 has 13 amino acids. The germline V and J ends were trimmed by 7 bases and 0 bases, with 12 bases remaining between them. Germline assignment: CDR1 SQVTM and CDR2 ANQGSEA. About this clonotype: Its antigen remains unidentified.

An input of roughly 0.5 to 1 ug of RNA was subjected to reverse transcription using random hexamers. An immunoSEQ multiplex PCR amplified TCR beta CDR3 over 54 Vbeta and 13 Jbeta. TCRdb reprocessed the immunoSEQ multiplex PCR reads with MiXCR, giving one entry per CDR3 protein. The sample shows about 200,000 distinct CDR3 sequences, around 93% of them seen only once. The sample consisted of CD4+ T cells from PBMCs. The chain recombines TRBV29-1 with TRBJ1-2; D may be TRBD1 (6 bases). This sequence originates from a human donor with multiple sclerosis. CDR3 bases: TGCAGCGCCCCGACAGGTTCTAACTATGGCTACACCTTC. The encoded protein is CSAPTGSNYGYTF.